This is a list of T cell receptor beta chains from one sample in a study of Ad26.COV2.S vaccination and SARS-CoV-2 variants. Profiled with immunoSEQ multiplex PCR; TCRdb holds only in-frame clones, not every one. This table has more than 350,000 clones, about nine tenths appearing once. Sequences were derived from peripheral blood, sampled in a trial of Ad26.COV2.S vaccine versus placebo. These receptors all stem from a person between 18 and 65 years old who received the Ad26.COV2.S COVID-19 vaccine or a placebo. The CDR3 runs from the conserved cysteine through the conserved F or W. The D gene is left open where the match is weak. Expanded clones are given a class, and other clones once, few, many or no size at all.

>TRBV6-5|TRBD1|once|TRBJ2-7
TGTGCCAGCAGTTACTATGCAGGGGGCTACGAGCAGTACTTC
CASSYYAGGYEQYF
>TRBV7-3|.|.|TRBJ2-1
TGTGCCAGCAGCTTAATGGCTGTCTTAAGCAATGAGCAGTTCTTC
CASSLMAVLSNEQFF
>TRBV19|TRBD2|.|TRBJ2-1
TGTGCCAGTAGTATATCGTTCGCGGGAGGTCTGGATGAGCAGTTCTTC
CASSISFAGGLDEQFF
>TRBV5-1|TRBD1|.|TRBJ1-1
TGCGCCAGCAGCTTGGAGGCACAGGGGGTAGCGACTGAAGCTTTCTTT
CASSLEAQGVATEAFF
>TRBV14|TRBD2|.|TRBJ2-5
TGTGCCAGCAGCCAAGGGGTAGCGGGAGAGGAGACCCAGTACTTC
CASSQGVAGEETQYF
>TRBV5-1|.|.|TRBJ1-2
TGCGCCAGCAGCCCCGGGGAGAACTATGGCTACACCTTC
CASSPGENYGYTF
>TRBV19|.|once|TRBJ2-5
TGTGCCTGTATAGGGCGGGAACGGTGGGAGACCCAGTACTTC
CACIGRERWETQYF
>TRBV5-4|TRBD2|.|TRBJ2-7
TGTGCCAGCAGCTTGGAACTAGCGGGATCCTACGAGCAGTACTTC
CASSLELAGSYEQYF
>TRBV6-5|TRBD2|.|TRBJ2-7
TGTGCCAGCAGCCCCGGACTAGCGGGAGCGGCCGAGCAGTACTTC
CASSPGLAGAAEQYF
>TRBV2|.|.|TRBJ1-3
TGTGCCAGCAGTGAGTTGGGTGCTGGAAACACCATATATTTT
CASSELGAGNTIYF
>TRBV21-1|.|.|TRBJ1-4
TGTGCCAGCAGCAATCTCGTTTGGACACTCCTAGGGGAAAAACTGTTTTTT
CASSNLVWTLLGEKLFF
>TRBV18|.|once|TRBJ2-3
TGTGCCAGCACCGCGGCGGCAGGCACAGATACGCAGTATTTT
CASTAAAGTDTQYF
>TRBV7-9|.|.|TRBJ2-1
TGTGCCAGCAGCACCGCGGGAAGCAGCATGTGGGGTGAGCAGTTCTTC
CASSTAGSSMWGEQFF
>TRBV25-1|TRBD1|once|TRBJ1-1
TGTGCCAGCAGTGGGACAGGGGGCGGTGAAGCTTTCTTT
CASSGTGGGEAFF
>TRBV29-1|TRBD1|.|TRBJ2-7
TGCAGCGTTGAAACAGGGGGCATTATGGAGCAGTACTTC
CSVETGGIMEQYF
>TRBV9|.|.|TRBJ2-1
TGTGCCAGCAGCGTTACCAATGAGCAGTTCTTC
CASSVTNEQFF
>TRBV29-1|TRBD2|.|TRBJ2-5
TGCAGCGTTGATTATCAGCGGGGGCCGCAAGGGACCCAGTACTTC
CSVDYQRGPQGTQYF
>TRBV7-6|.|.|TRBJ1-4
TGTGCCAGCAGCCCGAGGGTTTCGGGACGAGATAATGAAAAACTGTTTTTT
CASSPRVSGRDNEKLFF
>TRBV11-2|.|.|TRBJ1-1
TGTGCCAGCAGCTTGCGGGGGGGGCAGGGGAACACTGAAGCTTTCTTT
CASSLRGGQGNTEAFF
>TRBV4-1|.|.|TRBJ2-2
TGCGCCAGCAGCCGATATATGGGCGGGGAGCTGTTTTTT
CASSRYMGGELFF
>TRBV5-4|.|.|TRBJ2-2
TGTGCCAGCATCCGACCAAACACCGGGGAGCTGTTTTTT
CASIRPNTGELFF
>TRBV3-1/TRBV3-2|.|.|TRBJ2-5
TGTGCCAGCAACCTAGGGAGAGAGACCCAGTACTTC
CASNLGRETQYF
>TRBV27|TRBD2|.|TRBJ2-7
TGTGCCAGCTGCAGGAGTCTAGCGGAGTCCTACGAGCAGTACTTC
CASCRSLAESYEQYF
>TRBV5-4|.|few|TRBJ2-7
TGTGCCAGCAGCTTGTTCCGGCAGGGTGACGAGCAGTACTTC
CASSLFRQGDEQYF
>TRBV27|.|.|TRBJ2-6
TGTGCCAGCAGTTTAGCGGGAAGTCTCTCTGGGGCCAACGTCCTGACTTTC
CASSLAGSLSGANVLTF
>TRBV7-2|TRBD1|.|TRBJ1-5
TGTGCCAGCAGCTGGGGGGGACAGGTCCCCAATCAGCCCCAGCATTTT
CASSWGGQVPNQPQHF
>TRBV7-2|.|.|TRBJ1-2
TGTGCCAGCAGCCCAGACTATGGCTACACCTTC
CASSPDYGYTF
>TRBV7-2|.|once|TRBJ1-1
TGTGCCAGCAGCTCTACAGGAGAGATGAACACTGAAGCTTTCTTT
CASSSTGEMNTEAFF
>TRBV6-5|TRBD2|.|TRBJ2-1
TGTGCCAGCAGTTACGTGGTAGCGGGAGTAAATGAGCAGTTCTTC
CASSYVVAGVNEQFF
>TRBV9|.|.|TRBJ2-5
TGTGCCAGCAGCGCGTGGGGGTCAGGGGAGGAGACCCAGTACTTC
CASSAWGSGEETQYF
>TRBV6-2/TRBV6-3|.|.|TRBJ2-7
TGTGCCAGCAGTTACTCCCCCCGACAAGAAAGGGATTACGAGCAGTACTTC
CASSYSPRQERDYEQYF
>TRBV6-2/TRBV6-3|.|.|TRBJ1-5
TGTGCCAGCAGTTACGTTCTTGAGCCCCAGCATTTT
CASSYVLEPQHF
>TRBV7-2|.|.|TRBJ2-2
TGTGCCAGCAGCTTAAATGGGGCATCGAACACCGGGGAGCTGTTTTTT
CASSLNGASNTGELFF
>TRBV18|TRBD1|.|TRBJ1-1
TGTGCCAGCTCACCCTTGGACAGGGGGGGGTTTGAAGCTTTCTTT
CASSPLDRGGFEAFF
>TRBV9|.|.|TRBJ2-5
TGTGCCAGCAGCGCCCTGGGAGAGACCCAGTACTTC
CASSALGETQYF
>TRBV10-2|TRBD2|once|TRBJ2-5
TGCGCCAGCAGTGATGGGGCTAGCGGCCAAGAGACCCAGTACTTC
CASSDGASGQETQYF
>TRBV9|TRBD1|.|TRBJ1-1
TGTGCCAGCAGCGTAGGGACAGGGATAGAGAACACTGAAGCTTTCTTT
CASSVGTGIENTEAFF
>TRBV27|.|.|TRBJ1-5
TGTGCCAGCAGTTTATCAGTAAATCAGCCCCAGCATTTT
CASSLSVNQPQHF
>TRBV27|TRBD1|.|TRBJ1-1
TGTGCCAGCAGTTTCCGGACAGGGTACACTGAAGCTTTCTTT
CASSFRTGYTEAFF
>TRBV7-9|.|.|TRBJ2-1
TGTGCCAGCAGCTTAGATGGCTACAATGAGCAGTTCTTC
CASSLDGYNEQFF
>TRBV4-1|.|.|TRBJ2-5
TGCGCCAGCAGCCAAGGGAGTACCCCCGCTTTCCAAGAGACCCAGTACTTC
CASSQGSTPAFQETQYF
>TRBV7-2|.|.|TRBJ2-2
TGTGCCAGCAGCCTCGGGACCGAGCTCACCGGGGAGCTGTTTTTT
CASSLGTELTGELFF
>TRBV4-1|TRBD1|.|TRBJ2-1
TGCGCCAGCAGCCTCGGACCGGGACAGGGGGTTGAGGAGCAGTTCTTC
CASSLGPGQGVEEQFF
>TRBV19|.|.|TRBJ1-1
TGTGCCAGTAGTATTCCCAGAGACGGGAACACTGAAGCTTTCTTT
CASSIPRDGNTEAFF
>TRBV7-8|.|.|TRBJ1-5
TGTGCCAGCAGCTCAGGGAATCAGCCCCAGCATTTT
CASSSGNQPQHF
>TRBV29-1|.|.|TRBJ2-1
TGCAGCGTTGCCGTGGACGGTTACAATGAGCAGTTCTTC
CSVAVDGYNEQFF